A single sample is the source of the 31 T cell receptor beta chains below, sequenced in a study of cytomegalovirus exposure and HLA in healthy donors. The PCR employed 60 Vbeta primers together with 13 Jbeta primers. The protocol was immunoSEQ multiplex PCR, while the TCRdb copy is restricted to in-frame clones and leaves out a portion. The sample gives 150,000 to 200,000 clones, about 75% of which show up once; under 3% is in the top ten. The sample consisted of PBMCs. Receptor source: a woman aged 45-59 years in good health and CMV-seropositive.

The chain carries TRBV4-2 and TRBJ2-7, with 8 bases that match TRBD1. The CDR3 contains 16 residues. CDR1 is LGHNA and CDR2 is YNFKEQ in the germline V gene. Losses at the gene ends were 1 base for V and 2 bases for J; bases not matched to a gene: 7. The CDR3 is CASSQAGTGSPYEQYF. The CDR3 nucleotides are TGTGCCAGCAGCCAAGCAGGGACAGGCAGTCCCTACGAGCAGTACTTC.

This clone was observed a handful of times. The V and J genes are TRBV7-8 and TRBJ2-1; possible D gene TRBD2, 7 bases. The germline V gene encodes CDR1 SGHVS and CDR2 FQNEAQ. V dropped 3 bases and J dropped 4 bases, with 19 bases sitting between them. The CDR3 sequence is 17 residues long. The chain's CDR3 is CASSLGARGNLYNEQFF. The CDR3 coding sequence is TGTGCCAGCAGCTTGGGGGCGCGGGGGAACCTATACAATGAGCAGTTCTTC.

The gene calls are TRBV9 and TRBJ1-2, with 8 bases identical to TRBD1. The CDR3 spans 14 residues. V was clipped by 3 bases and J by 8 bases; unmatched bases: 9. CDR1 and CDR2 (germline): SGDLS, YYNGEE. Here the CDR3 reads CASSERQGRGGYTF. Here the CDR3 DNA reads TGTGCCAGCAGCGAAAGACAGGGGCGCGGGGGCTACACCTTC.

V is TRBV2 and J is TRBJ2-4; D may be TRBD2 (6 bases). The ends were cut back, 6 bases at V and 0 bases at J, with 12 bases in the middle. This CDR3 has 15 amino acids. Germline CDR1 and CDR2: SNHLY and FYNNEI. CDR3 DNA: TGTGCCAGCAGGGCGGGACGGTTAGCCAAAAACATTCAGTACTTC. Protein product: CASRAGRLAKNIQYF.

The chain recombines TRBV30 with TRBJ2-7; TRBD1 might be the D (5 bases). V was clipped by 2 bases and J by 3 bases, with 17 bases between them. Germline V gives CDR1 GTSNPN, CDR2 SVGIG (reference sequence). This CDR3 has 15 residues. This CDR3 reads CAWSPLVGAYYEQYF. The CDR3 nucleotides read TGTGCCTGGAGTCCCCTAGTTGGGGCGTACTACGAGCAGTACTTC.

The CDR3 region has the DNA TGTGCCAGCAGTTCAGGATTGAACAGGGGTCTTTCACCCCTCCACTTT. Protein sequence: CASSSGLNRGLSPLHF. This chain uses TRBV6-5 with TRBJ1-6, with 7 positions matching TRBD1. Germline CDR1 MNHEY, CDR2 SVGAGI. The trim removed 4 bases at V and 9 bases at J, leaving 12 bases unmatched. The CDR3 runs 16 residues.

The rearrangement uses TRBV6-5 and TRBJ1-5, with D hard to call. V lost 5 bases and J 1 base, leaving 9 bases between the germline ends. The germline V gene encodes CDR1 MNHEY and CDR2 SVGAGI. The CDR3 is 14 residues long. The CDR3: CASSLDRSNQPQHF. CDR3 sequence (DNA): TGTGCCAGCAGTCTCGATCGGAGCAATCAGCCCCAGCATTTT.

About this clone itself: Distinct nucleotide sequences in the sample also encode this CDR3. In DNA, the CDR3 is TGTGCCAGCTCACTCCTTAACAGGGGAGTGGGCACTGAAGCTTTCTTT. Amino acid sequence: CASSLLNRGVGTEAFF. V gene TRBV18 combines with J gene TRBJ1-1, with 7 bases fitting TRBD1. The junction had 12 bases not matched to a gene; V was cut back by 4 bases and J by 4 bases. Germline CDR1 KGHSH, CDR2 LQKENI. The CDR3 loop spans 16 amino acids.

V gene TRBV18 combines with J gene TRBJ2-5; TRBD1 aligns across 10 bases. Trimming removed 8 bases from V and 1 base from J; junction bases left unmatched: 7. Germline V gives CDR1 KGHSH, CDR2 LQKENI. The CDR3 spans 15 residues. CDR3 DNA: TGTGCCAGCACAATGACAGGGGGCGGCCAAGAGACCCAGTACTTC. This translates into CASTMTGGGQETQYF.

This rearrangement joins TRBV7-2 to TRBJ2-1; D perhaps matches TRBD2 (5 bases). Trimming left V 0 bases short and J 4 bases short, with 10 bases between. CDR1 and CDR2 (germline): SGHTA, FQGNSA. This CDR3 is 15 amino acids long. The CDR3 sequence is CASSLAAGPYNEQFF. CDR3 nucleotide sequence: TGTGCCAGCAGCTTAGCGGCGGGCCCTTACAATGAGCAGTTCTTC. Filled out from reference TRBV7-2 and TRBJ2-1, the complete variable domain reads GAGVSQSPSNKVTEKGKDVELRCDPISGHTALYWYRQSLGQGLEFLIYFQGNSAPDKSGLPSDRFSAERTGGSVSTLTIQRTQQEDSAVYLCASSLAAGPYNEQFFGPGTRLTVL.

V gene TRBV6-1 combines with J gene TRBJ2-5; D may be TRBD1 (6 bases). The CDR3 runs 13 residues. Trimming took 5 bases from V and 5 from J, leaving 12 bases between them. Germline CDR1 MNHNS, CDR2 SASEGT. The CDR3 nucleotides read TGTGCCAGCAGTCAGGGGATAAGGGAGACCCAGTACTTC. Residues: CASSQGIRETQYF.

As for this clone: At one end, the junction sequence differs from germline, possibly due to a read error. This chain uses TRBV5-1 with TRBJ1-4, with 7 bases identical to TRBD1. The CDR3 has 14 amino acids. Looked up from germline, CDR1 is SGHRS and CDR2 is YFSETQ. CDR3 sequence reads: CASRLGQSNEKLFF. CDR3 sequence (DNA): TGCGCCAGCAGATTGGGACAGTCTAATGAAAAACTGTTTTTT.

This clone turned up a few times. The gene calls are TRBV2 and TRBJ1-5; 7 bases align to TRBD1. The germline CDR1 and CDR2 sequences are SNHLY and FYNNEI. V lost 1 base and J lost 7; bases outside the gene matches: 7. The CDR3 is 15 amino acids. Written as DNA, the CDR3 is TGTGCCAGCAGTGAAGACCCAGGGGGATGGCAGCCCCAGCATTTT. Translation: CASSEDPGGWQPQHF.

The gene calls are TRBV15 and TRBJ2-5, with a possible D match to TRBD1 (6 bases). This CDR3 is 15 amino acids long. Trimming shortened V by 2 bases and J by 3 bases, and 13 bases separated the two germline ends. Germline V gene lookup returns CDR1 LNHNV and CDR2 YYDKDF (reference sequence). Here the CDR3 reads CATSRSPGVEETQYF. The CDR3 DNA sequence: TGTGCCACCAGCAGATCTCCAGGGGTGGAAGAGACCCAGTACTTC. The variable domain in full, completed from reference TRBV15 and TRBJ2-5, reads DAMVIQNPRYQVTQFGKPVTLSCSQTLNHNVMYWYQQKSSQAPKLLFHYYDKDFNNEADTPDNFQSRRPNTSFCFLDIRSPGLGDTAMYLCATSRSPGVEETQYFGPGTRLLVL.

This clone was detected ten times or more. V and J are TRBV6-5 and TRBJ1-2; 11 bases line up with TRBD1. The J segment lost 4 bases and the V segment lost 2 bases, leaving 6 bases of the junction unmatched. Germline CDR1 MNHEY, CDR2 SVGAGI. CDR3 length equals 16 residues. The CDR3 here is CASSYARTGGSYGYTF. For the CDR3, the DNA is TGTGCCAGCAGTTACGCTCGGACAGGGGGCTCCTATGGCTACACCTTC.

CDR3 DNA: TGTGCCAGTAGTATCCCCCTCGGGACTAGCGGGGGGGACAATGAGCAGTTCTTC. Its protein is CASSIPLGTSGGDNEQFF. The chain carries TRBV19 and TRBJ2-1; 16 bases line up with TRBD2. With 3 bases clipped from V and 5 bases from J, the junction kept 7 bases outside the gene matches. This CDR3 spans 18 amino acids. Germline V gene data show CDR1 as LNHDA and CDR2 as SQIVND (reference sequence). Filled out from reference TRBV19 and TRBJ2-1, the complete variable domain reads DGGITQSPKYLFRKEGQNVTLSCEQNLNHDAMYWYRQDPGQGLRLIYYSQIVNDFQKGDIAEGYSVSREKKESFPLTVTSAQKNPTAFYLCASSIPLGTSGGDNEQFFGPGTRLTVL.

V gene TRBV6-6 combines with J gene TRBJ1-5; no clear D. V was cut by 0 bases and J by 4 bases, with 4 bases left in between. The germline V gene has CDR1 MNHNY and CDR2 SVGAGI (reference sequence). This CDR3 contains 13 residues. In DNA, the CDR3 is TGTGCCAGCAGTTACTCGGAGAATCAGCCCCAGCATTTT. Translating gives CASSYSENQPQHF.

This clone appeared a few times. This chain joins TRBV5-6 and TRBJ2-1; D perhaps matches TRBD2 (6 bases). V lost 0 bases, J lost 4 bases, and 11 bases lay in between. Germline lookup yields CDR1 SGHDT and CDR2 YYEEEE. The CDR3 has 15 amino acids. The CDR3 here is CASSLGMAGYNEQFF. DNA of the CDR3: TGTGCCAGCAGCTTGGGGATGGCGGGATACAATGAGCAGTTCTTC. Combining the CDR3 with reference TRBV5-6 and TRBJ2-1 gives the whole variable domain DAGVTQSPTHLIKTRGQQVTLRCSPKSGHDTVSWYQQALGQGPQFIFQYYEEEERQRGNFPDRFSGHQFPNYSSELNVNALLLGDSALYLCASSLGMAGYNEQFFGPGTRLTVL.

V usage is TRBV7-9 and J usage is TRBJ1-4, with a tentative D call TRBD1 (5 bases). The CDR3 runs to 14 residues. Between the trimmed V and J ends, which lost 5 bases and 7 bases, there was a span of 14 bases. CDR1 SEHNR and CDR2 FQNEAQ come from the germline V gene (reference sequence). The CDR3 is CASSLAGRGEKLFF. Here the CDR3 DNA reads TGTGCCAGCAGCCTCGCAGGGAGGGGTGAAAAACTGTTTTTT.

The V gene is TRBV7-2, the J gene TRBJ2-7; TRBD1 aligns across 9 bases. The V segment lost 4 bases and the J segment 3 bases; nucleotides outside the gene matches: 4. Germline loops: CDR1 SGHTA, CDR2 FQGNSA. The CDR3 covers 14 residues. CDR3 loop: CASSSGTGFYEQYF. The CDR3 region has the DNA TGTGCCAGCAGCTCCGGGACAGGGTTCTACGAGCAGTACTTC.

This clone was picked up one time. The chain employs TRBV7-9 and TRBJ1-2; D is perhaps TRBD1 (5 bases). CDR1 SEHNR and CDR2 FQNEAQ come from the germline V gene (reference sequence). The CDR3 spans 12 residues. V gave up 4 bases and J gave up 6 bases, with 9 bases separating them. CDR3 bases: TGTGCCAGCAGCTGGGGGGGTAATGGCTACACCTTC. Translated, it gives CASSWGGNGYTF.

V gene TRBV30 combines with J gene TRBJ1-6, with TRBD1 as a possible D gene (5 bases). Germline-derived CDR1 and CDR2 are GTSNPN and SVGIG (reference sequence). CDR3 size: 14 residues. The V and J ends lost 4 bases and 10 bases respectively, with 17 bases between them. CDR3: CAWNRQSLSSPLHF. The CDR3 DNA sequence: TGTGCCTGGAACCGACAGTCTTTAAGCTCACCCCTCCACTTT.

This clone was found once. This sequence joins TRBV15 and TRBJ1-1; 11 bases align to TRBD1. Trimming at V came to 1 base and at J to 10 bases, leaving 11 bases not matched to a gene. This CDR3 is 16 amino acids long. The germline gives CDR1 LNHNV, CDR2 YYDKDF (reference sequence). The CDR3 here is CATSRGGRTGGCRAFF. For the CDR3, the DNA is TGTGCCACCAGCAGAGGAGGGAGGACAGGGGGCTGTCGAGCTTTCTTT.

The rearrangement uses TRBV4-1 and TRBJ2-3, with TRBD2 identical over 10 bases. The germline V gene has CDR1 MGHRA and CDR2 YSYEKL. The V segment lost 4 bases and the J segment 2 bases; nucleotides outside the gene matches: 9. The CDR3 consists of 17 residues. This CDR3 reads CASSPGLAVFNTDTQYF. CDR3 in DNA: TGCGCCAGCAGCCCCGGACTAGCGGTTTTTAACACAGATACGCAGTATTTT.

The chain links TRBV2 to TRBJ1-1, with 8 bases fitting TRBD1. The CDR3 spans 15 residues. The germline gives CDR1 SNHLY, CDR2 FYNNEI. With V trimmed by 2 bases and J by 5 bases, 7 bases remained unmatched. The CDR3 protein is CASSELSQGATEAFF. CDR3 nucleotide sequence: TGTGCCAGCAGTGAATTGAGCCAGGGGGCTACTGAAGCTTTCTTT.

The V and J genes are TRBV19 and TRBJ1-2; 8 nucleotides align to TRBD1. Looked up from germline, CDR1 is LNHDA and CDR2 is SQIVND (reference sequence). The CDR3 is 16 residues long. V was clipped by 7 bases and J by 0 bases; unmatched bases: 10. CDR3 loop: CASNPGQERPNYGYTF. The DNA for the CDR3 is TGTGCCAGTAACCCGGGACAGGAAAGACCTAACTATGGCTACACCTTC.

The genes are TRBV30 and TRBJ2-2; D uncertain. Germline V gene lookup returns CDR1 GTSNPN and CDR2 SVGIG (reference sequence). Trimming took 3 bases from V and 4 from J, leaving 12 bases between them. The CDR3 sequence is 14 residues long. The CDR3 DNA reads TGTGCCTGGAGGCCCTCCCTCGGCACCGGGGAGCTGTTTTTT. This codes for CAWRPSLGTGELFF.

This clone has a single count. The chain carries TRBV30 and TRBJ2-7; TRBD1 aligns across 9 bases. CDR3 length: 16 residues. Germline-derived CDR1 and CDR2 are GTSNPN and SVGIG (reference sequence). V gave up 5 bases and J gave up 7 bases; unmatched junction bases: 18. DNA of the CDR3: TGTGCCTGGGAACCTACCCGGGACAGGGTTTCCCGAGAGCAGTACTTC. Its translation is CAWEPTRDRVSREQYF.

CDR3 residues: CASTQLNSLTGYTF. The CDR3 DNA sequence: TGTGCCAGCACGCAACTAAATTCGCTCACTGGCTACACCTTC. The chain recombines TRBV6-1 with TRBJ1-2; no clear D. V was pared by 7 bases and J by 7 bases, with 19 bases between. CDR1 MNHNS and CDR2 SASEGT come from the germline V gene. The CDR3 has 14 amino acids.

This sequence joins TRBV2 and TRBJ2-2; 9 positions match TRBD2. The germline gives CDR1 SNHLY, CDR2 FYNNEI. V was clipped by 9 bases and J by 0 bases; unmatched bases: 2. There are 14 residues in the CDR3. The CDR3 DNA sequence: TGTGCCAGTAGCGGGGGAGCGAACACCGGGGAGCTGTTTTTT. Amino acid sequence: CASSGGANTGELFF.

The CDR3 DNA reads TGTGCCAGCAGCGCCTTAGCGGGGGGGCCTAAAGAGACCCAGTACTTC. Amino acid sequence: CASSALAGGPKETQYF. V gene TRBV13 combines with J gene TRBJ2-5, with TRBD2 matching over 11 bases. The V segment lost 5 bases and the J segment 3 bases; nucleotides outside the gene matches: 8. The CDR3 extends over 16 amino acids. Germline assignment: CDR1 PRHDT and CDR2 FYEKMQ (reference sequence).